This T cell receptor (beta chain) was captured in a study of low-dose radiotherapy and immunotherapy resistance in tumors. As for the study in general: Cohort 1 was treated with 0.5 Gy per fraction at 2-week intervals, amounting to 6.5 Gy overall. Every two weeks patients got nivolumab 240 mg flat dose, plus ipilimumab 1 mg/kg every six weeks, intravenously.

First-strand cDNA relied on TRAV- and TRBV-specific primers spanning alpha and beta chains. TCR amplification used roughly 18 PCR cycles, a constant-region primer and a V-primer adapter. Amplification of isolated mRNA was accomplished via in vitro transcription. TCRdb processed the reads anew with MiXCR; each CDR3 protein has one entry. The data show over 7,000 distinct CDR3 sequences, with about 67% seen just once and more than 8.5% held by the top ten. The CDR3 sequence is 14 residues long. Trimming removed 3 bases from V and 5 bases from J; junction bases left unmatched: 4. Germline-derived CDR1 and CDR2 are KGHDR and SFDVKD.

The rearrangement joins TRBV24-1 to TRBJ2-7; TRBD1 matches 9 bases. The clonotype was recovered from a human donor with advanced metastatic prostate, ovarian, gallbladder or colorectal cancer (not recorded which). This table probably holds off-target reads from a library built for another chain. The CDR3 here is CATSDPGTGNEQYF. Written as DNA, the CDR3 is TGTGCCACCAGTGATCCCGGGACAGGGAACGAGCAGTACTTC.